This T cell receptor beta chain was recorded in a study of control samples from healthy donors and cancer patients (dated by TCRdb to the early 2020s). With respect to this clone: It lacks a known antigen. The sample holds no much larger clone one base away, and base qualities are not on file.

Libraries were made using the immunoSEQ multiplex PCR assay. TCRdb re-hosts the immuneACCESS table, in-frame sequences only. Its copies lack some clones; in the studies checked, an unresolved V gene accounts for under half of them, and the cause for the rest is not known. The sample contains tens of thousands of clones, roughly 91% of them found a single time. The ten biggest clones cover less than 7% of the sample. After removal of 5 bases from V and 9 bases from J, the junction retains 7 bases not matched to a gene. Including the terminal cysteine and phenylalanine, the CDR3 comprises 13 residues. Only CDR3 DNA is held: 39 bases, read in frame from base 1. The CDR1 and CDR2 encoded by the germline V gene are SGHNT and YENEEA.

The specimen sequenced was blood. The source is a man aged 45-65 years in good health. This receptor chain uses TRBV11-3 and TRBJ2-7; the central 10 bases match TRBD2. The CDR3 reads as follows: CASSRTSGTLQYF. Here is the DNA: TGTGCCAGCAGCCGTACTAGCGGGACTTTGCAGTACTTC.